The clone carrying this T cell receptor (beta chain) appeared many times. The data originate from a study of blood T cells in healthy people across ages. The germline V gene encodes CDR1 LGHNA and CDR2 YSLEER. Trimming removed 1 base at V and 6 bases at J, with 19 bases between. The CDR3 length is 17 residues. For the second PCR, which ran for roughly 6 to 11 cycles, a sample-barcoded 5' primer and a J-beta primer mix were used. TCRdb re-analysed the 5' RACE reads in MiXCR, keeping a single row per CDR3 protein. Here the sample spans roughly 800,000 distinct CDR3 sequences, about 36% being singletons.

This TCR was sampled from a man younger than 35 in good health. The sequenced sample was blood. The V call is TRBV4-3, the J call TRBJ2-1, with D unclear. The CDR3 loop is CASSQGRAQTLFNEQFF. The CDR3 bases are TGCGCCAGCAGCCAAGGCCGGGCCCAGACGCTCTTCAATGAGCAGTTCTTC.